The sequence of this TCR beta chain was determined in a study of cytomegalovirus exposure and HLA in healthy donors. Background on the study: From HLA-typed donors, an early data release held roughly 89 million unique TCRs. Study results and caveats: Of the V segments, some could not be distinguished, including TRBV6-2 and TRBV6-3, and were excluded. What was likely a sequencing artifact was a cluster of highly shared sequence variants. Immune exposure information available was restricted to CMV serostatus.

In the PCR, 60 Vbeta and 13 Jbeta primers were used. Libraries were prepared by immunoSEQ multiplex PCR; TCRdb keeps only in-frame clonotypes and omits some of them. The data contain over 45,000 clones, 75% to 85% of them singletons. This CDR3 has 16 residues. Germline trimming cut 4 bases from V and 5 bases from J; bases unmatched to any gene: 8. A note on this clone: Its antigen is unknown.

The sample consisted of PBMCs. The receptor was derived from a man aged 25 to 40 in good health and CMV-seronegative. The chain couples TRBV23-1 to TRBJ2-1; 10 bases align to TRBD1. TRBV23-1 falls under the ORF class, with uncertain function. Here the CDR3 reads CASSPPRDRGNNEQFF. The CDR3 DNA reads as TGCGCCAGCAGTCCCCCCCGGGACAGGGGCAACAATGAGCAGTTCTTC.